This TCR beta chain was retrieved from a study of blood T cell repertoires in COVID-19. Study in general: Sites in the United States, Italy and Spain provided acute and convalescent COVID-19 samples. In each case, the material was cDNA or gDNA derived from T cells, B-cell-depleted T cells, or PBMCs.

Methods used by the authors: Scientists estimated how many nucleated cells there were by amplifying reference gene primers. Generated by immunoSEQ multiplex PCR, the TCRdb table keeps only in-frame clones and is missing some. Clone size and the V and J calls come from that table; the DNA yielded D and trimming. The data hold about 170,000 clones, with about 83% observed a single time. The CDR3 loop spans 12 amino acids. Per the germline V gene, CDR1 is SGHVS and CDR2 is FQNEAQ. V shed 5 bases, J shed 12 bases, and the junction held 7 bases outside the gene matches. Sequenced input: peripheral blood. This clonotype originated in a woman between 70 and 85 years old who had recovered from COVID-19. The chain has TRBV7-8 and TRBJ2-1; TRBD2 aligns across 7 bases. The CDR3 protein is CASSGTGGRQFF. The CDR3 DNA reads TGTGCCAGCAGCGGAACGGGGGGACGGCAGTTCTTC.